The 6 T cell receptor beta chains reported below all come from one sample, sequenced in a study of tumor-infiltrating lymphocytes in primary liver carcinoma. Scientists recovered RNA and DNA together from approximately 20-30 mg of unsorted bulk tissue. Total RNA amounting to 500 ng was the source from which TCR beta cDNA was made with a constant-region primer. Researchers made the TCR beta libraries by running three nested multiplex PCR rounds with slightly modified ARM-PCR. A C-beta reverse primer and TRBV1-TRBV30 forward primers served in each of the first two PCR rounds, at ten to eleven cycles apiece. TCRdb recomputed calls from the multiplex PCR reads with MiXCR, one row per CDR3 protein. The sample records approximately 110,000 distinct CDR3 sequences, around 60% being singletons. The material sequenced was liver tumor tissue from sampling region 1. Subset described: tumor region T1, superior pole. The origin of the receptors is a woman aged 55-75 years with primary liver carcinoma and hepatitis B virus infection.

Only a few counts were recorded for this clonotype. This rearrangement joins TRBV28 to TRBJ2-1; 7 bases are shared with TRBD1. V was clipped by 6 bases and J by 6 bases; unmatched bases: 14. The CDR3 length is 16 residues. CDR1 and CDR2 from the germline V gene are MDHEN and SYDVKM. CDR3 protein: CASRRPWNRGFNEQFF. The CDR3 DNA sequence: TGTGCCAGCAGGCGCCCTTGGAACAGGGGCTTCAATGAGCAGTTCTTC. Combining the CDR3 with reference TRBV28 and TRBJ2-1 gives the whole variable domain DVKVTQSSRYLVKRTGEKVFLECVQDMDHENMFWYRQDPGLGLRLIYFSYDVKMKEKGDIPEGYSVSREKKERFSLILESASTNQTSMYLCASRRPWNRGFNEQFFGPGTRLTVL.

In its sample, this clonotype was seen many times. The chain is built from TRBV29-1 and TRBJ1-1; D is unclear. In germline, CDR1 is SQVTM, CDR2 ANQGSEA. V was trimmed by 3 bases and J by 1 base, leaving 6 bases between them. The CDR3 spans 12 residues. The chain's CDR3 is CSVERQNTEAFF. The DNA of the CDR3 is TGCAGCGTTGAGAGACAGAACACTGAAGCTTTCTTT.

As for this clonotype: A much larger clone differs from this one at a single base, so this may be a read error. The CDR3 loop is CASSYDPNLVKNIQYF. The DNA for the CDR3 is TGCGCCAGCAGTTATGACCCCAACCTAGTCAAAAACATTCAGTACTTC. V gene TRBV5-1 combines with J gene TRBJ2-4; D unclear. Trimming left V 5 bases short and J 3 bases short, with 18 bases between. Per the germline V gene, CDR1 is SGHRS and CDR2 is YFSETQ. The CDR3 has 16 residues.

About this clonotype itself: One end of the junction is discordant with germline, which a read error may explain. The CDR3 here is CASSSRSGRRGTVELFF. The CDR3 region has the DNA TGTGCCAGCAGCTCCCGCAGCGGGAGGAGGGGCACCGTGGAGCTGTTTTTT. This chain joins TRBV11-2 and TRBJ2-2; TRBD2 matches 9 bases. The CDR3 has 17 amino acids. The germline V gene has CDR1 SGHAT and CDR2 FQNNGV.

This clonotype was found a few times. V usage is TRBV7-9 and J usage is TRBJ2-5; D may be TRBD1 or TRBD2 (5 bases each). V lost 7 bases and J 5 bases, leaving 17 bases between the germline ends. Germline values: CDR1 SEHNR, CDR2 FQNEAQ (reference sequence). The CDR3 totals 14 residues. In DNA form, the CDR3 reads TGTGCCAGCATCCCGTCAGGGAGCGGCGAGACCCAGTACTTC. This gives the protein CASIPSGSGETQYF.

The rearrangement joins TRBV7-8 to TRBJ1-1, with TRBD1 as a possible D gene (6 bases). V was cut by 3 bases and J by 4 bases, with 21 bases left in between. Germline loops: CDR1 SGHVS, CDR2 FQNEAQ. The CDR3 is 17 residues long. The DNA for the CDR3 is TGTGCCAGCAGCTTTAAGTACAACAGGGAGATGAGCACTGAAGCTTTCTTT. Its translation is CASSFKYNREMSTEAFF.